These 25 T cell receptor beta chains originate from one sample sequenced in a study of blood T cell repertoires in COVID-19 (dated by TCRdb to 2018 to 2021). Libraries were prepared through the immunoSEQ multiplex PCR assay. The immuneACCESS repertoire file appears here via TCRdb, limited to in-frame rearrangements. These files lack a portion of the clones; in checked studies, under half of the deficit traces to unresolved V genes, and the cause of the others is not known. Across this sample there are around 150,000 clones, with 70% to 85% seen only once. The ten largest clonotypes hold 6.5% to 8.5% of the sample. The material sequenced was peripheral blood. The receptors were sampled from a woman aged 40 to 50 with COVID-19, enrolled during active disease.

V and J are TRBV5-1 and TRBJ2-7; TRBD2 agrees at 12 bases. The ends lost 5 bases at V and 3 bases at J; junction bases unmatched: 0. The CDR3 is 13 amino acids. Germline V CDR1 and CDR2: SGHRS, YFSETQ. The CDR3 region is CASRTSGSYEQYF. The CDR3 nucleotides read TGCGCCAGCAGGACTAGCGGGAGCTACGAGCAGTACTTC.

DNA of the CDR3: TGTGCCAGCAGCCGCCGCGGGACGGGGAGCTATGGCTACACCTTC. This sequence encodes CASSRRGTGSYGYTF. The chain carries TRBV6-2 or TRBV6-3 and TRBJ1-2, with D possibly being TRBD1 (5 bases). The germline V gene has CDR1 MNHEY and CDR2 SVGEGT. The CDR3 sequence is 15 residues long. Deletions cut 6 bases from V and 4 bases from J, with 18 bases between.

The chain combines TRBV5-1 with TRBJ2-7; TRBD1 matches 7 bases. Germline loops: CDR1 SGHRS, CDR2 YFSETQ. The CDR3 length is 14 residues. V was clipped by 5 bases and J by 2 bases; unmatched bases: 7. This CDR3 is CASSYDREAYEQYF. CDR3 nucleotides: TGCGCCAGCAGTTATGACAGGGAAGCCTACGAGCAGTACTTC. Combining the CDR3 with reference TRBV5-1 and TRBJ2-7 gives the whole variable domain KAGVTQTPRYLIKTRGQQVTLSCSPISGHRSVSWYQQTPGQGLQFLFEYFSETQRNKGNFPGRFSGRQFSNSRSEMNVSTLELGDSALYLCASSYDREAYEQYFGPGTRLTVT.

This chain connects TRBV5-1 to TRBJ2-1; TRBD1 might be the D (5 bases). Between the trimmed V and J ends, which lost 1 base and 6 bases, there was a span of 11 bases. This CDR3 has 14 residues. The germline CDR1 and CDR2 sequences are SGHRS and YFSETQ. This CDR3 is CASSLRAGINEQFF. CDR3 bases: TGCGCCAGCAGCTTGAGGGCAGGGATCAATGAGCAGTTCTTC. The full variable domain, rest sourced from reference TRBV5-1 and TRBJ2-1, is KAGVTQTPRYLIKTRGQQVTLSCSPISGHRSVSWYQQTPGQGLQFLFEYFSETQRNKGNFPGRFSGRQFSNSRSEMNVSTLELGDSALYLCASSLRAGINEQFFGPGTRLTVL.

This sequence joins TRBV3-1 (or the pseudogene TRBV3-2) and TRBJ1-1, with 9 bases that match TRBD1. CDR3 length: 12 residues. V was clipped by 4 bases and J by 10 bases; unmatched bases: 4. From germline, CDR1 is LGHDT and CDR2 YNNKEL (reference sequence). This CDR3 reads CASSRNRGRAFF. For the CDR3, the DNA is TGTGCCAGCAGCCGAAACAGGGGGCGAGCTTTCTTT.

The V and J genes are TRBV27 and TRBJ2-2; weak D call: TRBD1 (5 bases). This CDR3 is built from 12 residues. Germline V gene lookup returns CDR1 MNHEY and CDR2 SMNVEV (reference sequence). V dropped 7 bases and J dropped 6 bases, with 9 bases sitting between them. CDR3 DNA sequence: TGTGCCAGCATGGGGCTCTCCGGGGAGCTGTTTTTT. Its protein is CASMGLSGELFF.

The chain joins TRBV9 to TRBJ1-3; TRBD1 aligns across 8 bases. Germline V gene lookup returns CDR1 SGDLS and CDR2 YYNGEE. CDR3 length equals 14 residues. V lost 0 bases to trimming and J lost 4 bases; unmatched junction nucleotides: 0. As DNA, the CDR3 is TGTGCCAGCAGCGTAGGACAGGGGGGAAACACCATATATTTT. The encoded protein is CASSVGQGGNTIYF.

V is TRBV5-1 and J is TRBJ2-2, with a tentative D call TRBD2 (6 bases). The CDR3 covers 14 residues. The germline CDR1 and CDR2 sequences are SGHRS and YFSETQ. V was pared by 2 bases and J by 1 base, with 6 bases between. The CDR3 DNA is TGCGCCAGCAGCTTTAGCGGGAACACCGGGGAGCTGTTTTTT. This translates into CASSFSGNTGELFF.

V usage is TRBV29-1 and J usage is TRBJ1-2; maybe TRBD1 (6 bases). The germline V and J ends were trimmed by 6 bases and 4 bases, with 12 bases remaining between them. The CDR3 is made up of 12 amino acids. In germline, CDR1 is SQVTM, CDR2 ANQGSEA. The CDR3 is CSVLTGTYGYTF. The CDR3 region has the DNA TGCAGCGTACTTACAGGGACCTATGGCTACACCTTC.

This CDR3 is CASSLRTHYTYQETQYF. The CDR3 DNA reads TGTGCCAGCAGCTTGAGGACTCACTACACGTACCAAGAGACCCAGTACTTC. The V and J genes are TRBV5-5 and TRBJ2-5, with a possible D match to TRBD2 (5 bases). Germline V gives CDR1 SGHKS, CDR2 YYEKEE (reference sequence). The V end lost 1 base, the J end lost 0 bases, and 16 bases lay between the germline ends. The CDR3 consists of 17 residues. The whole variable domain, remainder taken from reference TRBV5-5 and TRBJ2-5, is DAGVTQSPTHLIKTRGQQVTLRCSPISGHKSVSWYQQVLGQGPQFIFQYYEKEERGRGNFPDRFSARQFPNYSSELNVNALLLGDSALYLCASSLRTHYTYQETQYFGPGTRLLVL.

This clone has more than one count but fewer than ten. The chain is built from TRBV19 and TRBJ2-7; 9 nucleotides line up with TRBD2. The CDR3 is 17 residues long. J gave up 2 bases and V 6 bases, and 14 bases lay outside the gene matches. In germline, CDR1 is LNHDA, CDR2 SQIVND (reference sequence). The CDR3 DNA is TGTGCCAGTAGGACTGCCGTAGGGAGCGGGAGGACCTACGAGCAGTACTTC. It codes for CASRTAVGSGRTYEQYF.

The CDR3 reads CASLPGALDYTF. The CDR3 region has the DNA TGTGCCAGCCTACCGGGAGCTCTGGACTACACCTTC. This chain links TRBV21-1 with TRBJ1-2. TRBV21-1 represents a pseudogene. CDR3 length: 12 amino acids.

The chain employs TRBV4-1 and TRBJ2-1, with D perhaps TRBD1 (5 bases). V was clipped by 2 bases and J by 1 base, with 12 bases between them. CDR1 and CDR2 from the germline V gene are MGHRA and YSYEKL. This CDR3 spans 16 amino acids. The CDR3 nucleotides read TGCGCCAGCAGCCAAACCACCCGGACATCCTACAATGAGCAGTTCTTC. Amino acids: CASSQTTRTSYNEQFF.

This sequence joins TRBV5-1 and TRBJ2-3, with D possibly being TRBD2 (5 bases). Trimming cost V 6 bases and J 6 bases, with 8 bases left between them. Germline V gene lookup returns CDR1 SGHRS and CDR2 YFSETQ. The CDR3 sequence is 11 residues long. This CDR3 reads CASTEDDTQYF. In nucleotides, the CDR3 is TGCGCCAGCACGGAGGATGATACGCAGTATTTT.

The chain recombines TRBV9 with TRBJ1-2; D not certain. The CDR3 has 14 amino acids. Germline V gene sequence: CDR1 SGDLS, CDR2 YYNGEE. V was pared by 3 bases and J by 6 bases, with 15 bases between. In nucleotides, the CDR3 is TGTGCCAGCAGCGGTGGCCAGGCCGACAATGGCTACACCTTC. Protein product: CASSGGQADNGYTF.

The chain employs TRBV30 and TRBJ1-2; D remains ambiguous. V was trimmed by 3 bases and J by 8 bases, leaving 13 bases between them. The CDR3 is made up of 12 amino acids. CDR1 is GTSNPN and CDR2 is SVGIG in the germline V gene (reference sequence). The DNA for the CDR3 is TGTGCCTGGAGGGTGGTTAGTCTGGGCTACACCTTC. Translating gives CAWRVVSLGYTF.

The chain uses TRBV19 and TRBJ1-2, with 7 bases fitting TRBD1. The trim removed 3 bases at V and 1 base at J, leaving 8 bases unmatched. Germline-derived CDR1 and CDR2 are LNHDA and SQIVND (reference sequence). This CDR3 has 16 residues. CDR3 DNA: TGTGCCAGTAGTATTTCGACAGGGCGGCGTAACTATGGCTACACCTTC. It encodes CASSISTGRRNYGYTF.

The chain employs TRBV5-1 and TRBJ1-2; D not certain. Germline V lookup: CDR1 SGHRS, CDR2 YFSETQ. V gave up 4 bases and J gave up 8 bases, with 12 bases separating them. The CDR3 spans 12 residues. CDR3 bases: TGCGCCAGCAGCCCGGGTGCGGAAGGCTACACCTTC. Its protein product is CASSPGAEGYTF.

J is TRBJ1-1 and V is TRBV6-1; D is ambiguous. CDR3 length: 16 amino acids. Germline V gene sequence: CDR1 MNHNS, CDR2 SASEGT. V lost 1 base and J 0 bases, leaving 12 bases between the germline ends. CDR3 DNA sequence: TGTGCCAGCAGTGAAGTCTTAGGGAGAATGAACACTGAAGCTTTCTTT. Its protein is CASSEVLGRMNTEAFF.

This chain uses TRBV19 with TRBJ2-3; 9 nucleotides match TRBD2. Per the germline V gene, CDR1 is LNHDA and CDR2 is SQIVND (reference sequence). V was pared by 5 bases and J by 3 bases, with 6 bases of the junction left unmatched. The CDR3 runs 15 residues. The CDR3 sequence: CASSLGTSRTDTQYF. The DNA for the CDR3 is TGTGCCAGTAGTCTCGGGACTAGCAGAACAGATACGCAGTATTTT.

The CDR3 nucleotides read TGTGCCAGCAGCGTAGTTGACAGGGGGAACACTGAAGCTTTCTTT. It specifies CASSVVDRGNTEAFF. The chain links TRBV9 to TRBJ1-1; 8 bases match TRBD1. CDR1 and CDR2 (germline): SGDLS, YYNGEE. V lost 0 bases to trimming and J lost 1 base; unmatched junction nucleotides: 2. This CDR3 is built from 15 residues.

V is TRBV3-1 (or the pseudogene TRBV3-2) and J is TRBJ2-2; 8 bases are shared with TRBD2. This CDR3 has 14 residues. The J segment lost 7 bases and the V segment lost 4 bases, leaving 5 bases of the junction unmatched. The V gene's germline CDR1 is LGHDT and CDR2 YNNKEL (reference sequence). The CDR3, as DNA: TGTGCCAGCAGCCGACTTAGCGGGATCGGGGAGCTGTTTTTT. It specifies CASSRLSGIGELFF.

V and J are TRBV6-1 and TRBJ2-7, with unresolved D. V was clipped by 2 bases and J by 0 bases, with 8 bases between them. This CDR3 has 14 amino acids. The germline V gene has CDR1 MNHNS and CDR2 SASEGT. CDR3 protein: CASSENLSSYEQYV. The CDR3 DNA sequence: TGTGCCAGCAGTGAAAACTTGAGCTCCTACGAGCAGTACGTC.

The V gene is TRBV30, the J gene TRBJ2-5; 8 nucleotides align to TRBD2. Looked up from germline, CDR1 is GTSNPN and CDR2 is SVGIG (reference sequence). With 0 bases clipped from V and 4 bases from J, the junction kept 10 bases outside the gene matches. This CDR3 region has 16 residues. CDR3 sequence (DNA): TGTGCCTGGAGTGTCGGTAGGCGGGGGGAGAGAGAGACCCAGTACTTC. It translates to CAWSVGRRGERETQYF.

The J gene is TRBJ2-1, the V gene TRBV11-3; weak D call: TRBD2 (6 bases). The CDR3 sequence is 14 residues long. Germline CDR1 is SGHNT and CDR2 is YENEEA. Trimming stripped 2 bases from V and 2 bases from J, with 7 bases between. CDR3 residues: CASSLPGAYNEQFF. For the CDR3, the DNA is TGTGCCAGCAGCTTACCGGGAGCCTACAATGAGCAGTTCTTC. The full variable domain, its missing parts supplied by reference TRBV11-3 and TRBJ2-1, is EAGVVQSPRYKIIEKKQPVAFWCNPISGHNTLYWYLQNLGQGPELLIRYENEEAVDDSQLPKDRFSAERLKGVDSTLKIQPAELGDSAVYLCASSLPGAYNEQFFGPGTRLTVL.